Below, 10 T cell receptor beta chains from the same sample are listed, as sequenced in a study of control samples from healthy donors and cancer patients. Only in-frame clones appear in the TCRdb table, and some are missing; sequencing was by immunoSEQ multiplex PCR. Altogether 150,000 to 200,000 clones are present, around 90% being singletons, with the ten largest covering around 2%. The sequenced sample was blood. These receptors came from a middle-aged woman in good health.

This clone showed up just a few times. This chain joins TRBV27 and TRBJ1-4; D is possibly TRBD1 (5 bases). This CDR3 spans 15 amino acids. CDR1 and CDR2 from the germline V gene are MNHEY and SMNVEV (reference sequence). Trimming removed 6 bases at V and 10 bases at J, with 21 bases between. Here the CDR3 reads CASSSIQDPGGKLFF. The DNA for the CDR3 is TGTGCCAGCAGCTCTATACAGGACCCTGGTGGAAAACTGTTTTTT. Filled out from reference TRBV27 and TRBJ1-4, the complete variable domain reads EAQVTQNPRYLITVTGKKLTVTCSQNMNHEYMSWYRQDPGLGLRQIYYSMNVEVTDKGDVPEGYKVSRKEKRNFPLILESPSPNQTSLYFCASSSIQDPGGKLFFGSGTQLSVL.

This clone appeared once. The CDR3 bases are TGTGCCAGCAGCCATGACTCTAGCGGGGGGGCTCAAGAGACCCAGTACTTC. Amino acids: CASSHDSSGGAQETQYF. The chain couples TRBV4-2 to TRBJ2-5, with TRBD2 identical over 12 bases. The CDR3 is 17 amino acids. Losses at the gene ends were 3 bases for V and 2 bases for J; bases not matched to a gene: 7. Germline V gene sequence: CDR1 LGHNA, CDR2 YNFKEQ.

In its sample, this clone was seen a few times. V is TRBV10-1 and J is TRBJ2-1; 10 nucleotides align to TRBD2. J was trimmed by 7 bases and V by 5 bases; bases with no gene match: 2. The CDR3 sequence is 13 residues long. Germline V gene sequence: CDR1 WNHNN, CDR2 SYGVQD (reference sequence). CDR3 loop: CASSTAGGNEQFF. The DNA of the CDR3 is TGCGCCAGCAGTACAGCGGGGGGGAATGAGCAGTTCTTC.

This chain joins TRBV9 and TRBJ1-3, with D unclear. This CDR3 is 14 amino acids long. Trimming took 7 bases from V and 0 from J, leaving 11 bases between them. Germline V CDR1 and CDR2: SGDLS, YYNGEE. The CDR3 sequence: CASGHGISGNTIYF. DNA of the CDR3: TGTGCCAGCGGGCACGGGATCTCTGGAAACACCATATATTTT.

This clone came up once. The rearrangement joins TRBV9 to TRBJ2-2, with TRBD1 matching 7 bases. This CDR3 has 14 residues. CDR1 is SGDLS and CDR2 is YYNGEE in the germline V gene. V was clipped by 4 bases and J by 15 bases; unmatched bases: 15. CDR3 amino acids: CASSLEGQPLKMFF. The DNA of the CDR3 is TGTGCCAGCAGCCTAGAGGGACAGCCCCTGAAGATGTTTTTT.

The chain joins TRBV27 to TRBJ1-2; D is possibly TRBD1 (5 bases). CDR1 and CDR2 (germline): MNHEY, SMNVEV (reference sequence). Trimming shortened V by 2 bases and J by 7 bases, and 14 bases separated the two germline ends. The CDR3 runs 14 residues. CDR3 residues: CASSLRGTIFGYTF. The CDR3 nucleotides are TGTGCCAGCAGTTTACGAGGGACTATTTTTGGCTACACCTTC.

The genes are TRBV5-6 and TRBJ2-1; D not resolved. Germline assignment: CDR1 SGHDT and CDR2 YYEEEE. This CDR3 has 14 residues. The V end was cut by 0 bases, the J end by 6 bases, with 10 bases between. CDR3 in DNA: TGTGCCAGCAGCTTGGCTCTGATGTTCAATGAGCAGTTCTTC. This gives the protein CASSLALMFNEQFF.

In this sample, this clone turned up a few times. The chain couples TRBV28 to TRBJ1-5; the D is unclear. Looked up from germline, CDR1 is MDHEN and CDR2 is SYDVKM. The CDR3 is 14 residues long. V lost 6 bases, J lost 1 base, and 10 bases lay in between. The CDR3 spells CASSPPGSNQPQHF. The CDR3 DNA reads as TGTGCCAGCAGCCCGCCGGGGAGCAATCAGCCCCAGCATTTT.

This clone was observed a single time. The CDR3 spells CASSRLAGNSETQYF. The DNA for the CDR3 is TGTGCCAGCAGCCGCCTAGCGGGGAATAGTGAGACCCAGTACTTC. This chain uses TRBV7-2 with TRBJ2-5, with 9 nucleotides matching TRBD2. The CDR3 runs to 15 residues. Trimming cost V 5 bases and J 5 bases; bases outside gene matches: 9. The germline gives CDR1 SGHTA, CDR2 FQGNSA. Filled out from reference TRBV7-2 and TRBJ2-5, the complete variable domain reads GAGVSQSPSNKVTEKGKDVELRCDPISGHTALYWYRQSLGQGLEFLIYFQGNSAPDKSGLPSDRFSAERTGGSVSTLTIQRTQQEDSAVYLCASSRLAGNSETQYFGPGTRLLVL.

The chain recombines TRBV4-1 with TRBJ1-1, with D possibly being TRBD1 (5 bases). With 4 bases removed from V and 4 bases from J, the gap between germline ends came to 10 bases. This CDR3 region has 13 residues. Germline V gene data show CDR1 as MGHRA and CDR2 as YSYEKL. The CDR3 loop reads CASSLAGSTEAFF. The CDR3 nucleotides are TGCGCCAGCAGCCTTGCAGGGTCCACTGAAGCTTTCTTT.